This TCR beta chain was captured in a study of blood T cell repertoires in COVID-19. About the study: Samples came from the United States, Italy and Spain, spanning acute and convalescent COVID-19. PBMCs, B-cell-depleted T cells, or T cells provided the cDNA or gDNA that made up the material.

Study processing details: Scientists estimated how many nucleated cells there were by amplifying reference gene primers. The repertoire was sequenced with immunoSEQ multiplex PCR; TCRdb's copy has only in-frame clones and lacks some. The V and J calls and clone size come from that table; D and trimming were worked out from the DNA. The repertoire consists of about 210,000 clones, with 65% to 90% occurring once and the leading ten covering more than 2%. The CDR3 totals 14 residues. Looked up from germline, CDR1 is SQVTM and CDR2 is ANQGSEA. The V and J ends lost 6 bases and 4 bases, in that order; junction bases with no gene match: 8. One Seattle source followed patients from active infection through their disease course.

The TCR was taken from a woman in her 70s with COVID-19, enrolled during active disease. The J gene is TRBJ1-4, the V gene TRBV29-1; 7 nucleotides align to TRBD1. Material for sequencing was peripheral blood. Here the CDR3 reads CSVGTESFNEKLFF. CDR3 nucleotides: TGCAGCGTCGGGACAGAATCTTTTAATGAAAAACTGTTTTTT.